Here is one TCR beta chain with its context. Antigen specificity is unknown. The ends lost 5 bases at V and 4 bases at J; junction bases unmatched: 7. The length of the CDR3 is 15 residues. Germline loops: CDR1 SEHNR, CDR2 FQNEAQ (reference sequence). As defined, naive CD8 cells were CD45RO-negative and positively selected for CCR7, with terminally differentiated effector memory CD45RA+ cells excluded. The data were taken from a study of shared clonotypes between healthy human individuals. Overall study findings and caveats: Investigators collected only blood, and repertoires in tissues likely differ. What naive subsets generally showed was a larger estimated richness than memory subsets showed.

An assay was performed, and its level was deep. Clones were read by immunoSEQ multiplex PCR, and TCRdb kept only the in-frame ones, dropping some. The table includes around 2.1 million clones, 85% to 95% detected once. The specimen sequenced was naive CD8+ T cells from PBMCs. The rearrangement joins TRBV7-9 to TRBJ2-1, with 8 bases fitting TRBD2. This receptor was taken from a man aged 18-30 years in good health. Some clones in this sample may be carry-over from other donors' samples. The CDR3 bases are TGTGCCAGCAGCCCTCGGGGGGGGGATTACAATGAGCAGTTCTTC. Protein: CASSPRGGDYNEQFF.